A single T cell receptor beta chain is shown here with its context. The antigen is unknown. Other DNA variants within this sample encode the same CDR3. All donors qualified as healthy HIV-negative adults and had experienced no recent acute infections or vaccinations. The entry originates in a study of shared clonotypes between healthy human individuals. Notes on the study in general: Only blood underwent sampling, and tissue repertoires likely differ.

Sorted-subset replicate PCR reactions contained around 220 ng DNA, corresponding to about 30,000 T cell genomes. Generated by immunoSEQ multiplex PCR, the TCRdb table keeps only in-frame clones and is missing some. The profile shows 2,100,000 or so clones, approximately 95% of them singletons. Trimming cost V 3 bases and J 7 bases, with 10 bases left between them. The CDR3 runs to 13 residues. The V gene's germline CDR1 is MNHNS and CDR2 SASEGT. This sequence originates from a man between 18 and 29 years old in good health. The rearrangement links TRBV6-1 to TRBJ1-5; D unclear. The material sequenced was naive CD4+ T cells sorted from blood. Stated subset: CD45RA+ positively selected. The CDR3 DNA sequence: TGTGCCAGCAGTGAGTTGGGTGGGCAGCCCCAGCATTTT. Its translation is CASSELGGQPQHF.